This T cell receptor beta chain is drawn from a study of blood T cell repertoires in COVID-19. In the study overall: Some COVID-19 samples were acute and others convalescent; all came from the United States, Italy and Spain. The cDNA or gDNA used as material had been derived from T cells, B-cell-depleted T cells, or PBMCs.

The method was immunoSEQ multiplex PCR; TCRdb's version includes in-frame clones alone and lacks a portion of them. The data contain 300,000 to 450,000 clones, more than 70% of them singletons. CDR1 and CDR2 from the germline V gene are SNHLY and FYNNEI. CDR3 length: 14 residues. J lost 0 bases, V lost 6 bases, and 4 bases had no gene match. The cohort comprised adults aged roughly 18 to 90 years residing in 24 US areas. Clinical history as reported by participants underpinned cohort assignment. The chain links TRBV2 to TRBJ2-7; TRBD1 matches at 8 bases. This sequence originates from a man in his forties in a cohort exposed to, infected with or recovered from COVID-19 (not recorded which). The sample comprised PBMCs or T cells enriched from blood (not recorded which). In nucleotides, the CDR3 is TGTGCCAGCAGCCTCGACAGGGGCTCCTACGAGCAGTACTTC. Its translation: CASSLDRGSYEQYF.